This T cell receptor beta chain comes out of a study of cytomegalovirus exposure and HLA in healthy donors. This clone showed up just a few times. Its target is not known. With 60 Vbeta and 13 Jbeta primers, the PCR was carried out. The protocol was immunoSEQ multiplex PCR, while the TCRdb copy is restricted to in-frame clones and leaves out a portion. The sample consists of over 100,000 clones, around four fifths of them appearing once. Study-wide findings and caveats: Within an earlier analysis, most TCR beta V segments proved productive either about 90% or about 30% of the time. Follow-up analysis later connected one missense variant in DCLRE1C with trimming of TCR beta V- and J-genes.

In germline, CDR1 is KGHSH, CDR2 LQKENI. This CDR3 is built from 13 residues. V was clipped by 6 bases and J by 0 bases, with 6 bases between them. This chain joins TRBV18 and TRBJ1-5; D perhaps matches TRBD1 (6 bases). This TCR was recovered from a woman aged 40 to 50 in good health and CMV-seronegative. The sequencing sample was made of PBMCs. This CDR3 reads CASSTGSNQPQHF. The CDR3 DNA follows: TGTGCCAGCTCGACAGGTAGCAATCAGCCCCAGCATTTT.